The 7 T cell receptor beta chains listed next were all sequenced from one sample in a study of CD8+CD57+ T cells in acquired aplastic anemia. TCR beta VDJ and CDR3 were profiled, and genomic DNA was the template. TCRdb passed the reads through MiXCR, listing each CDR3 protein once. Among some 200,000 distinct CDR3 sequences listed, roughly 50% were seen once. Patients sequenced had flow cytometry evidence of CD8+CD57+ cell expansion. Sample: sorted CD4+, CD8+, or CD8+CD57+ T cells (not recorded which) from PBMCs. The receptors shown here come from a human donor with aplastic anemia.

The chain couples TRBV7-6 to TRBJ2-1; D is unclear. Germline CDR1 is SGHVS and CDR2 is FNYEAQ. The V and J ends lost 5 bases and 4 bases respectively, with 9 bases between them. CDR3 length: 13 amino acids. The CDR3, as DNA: TGTGCCAGCAGCGCACGTGATTACAATGAGCAGTTCTTC. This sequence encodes CASSARDYNEQFF.

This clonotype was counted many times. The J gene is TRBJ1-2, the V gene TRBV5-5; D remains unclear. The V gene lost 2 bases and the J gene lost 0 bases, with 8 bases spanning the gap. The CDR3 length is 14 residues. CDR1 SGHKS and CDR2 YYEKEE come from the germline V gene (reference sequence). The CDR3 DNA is TGTGCCAGCAGCTTAGGACGTACTAACTATGGCTACACCTTC. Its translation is CASSLGRTNYGYTF. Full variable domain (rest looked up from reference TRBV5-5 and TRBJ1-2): DAGVTQSPTHLIKTRGQQVTLRCSPISGHKSVSWYQQVLGQGPQFIFQYYEKEERGRGNFPDRFSARQFPNYSSELNVNALLLGDSALYLCASSLGRTNYGYTFGSGTRLTVV.

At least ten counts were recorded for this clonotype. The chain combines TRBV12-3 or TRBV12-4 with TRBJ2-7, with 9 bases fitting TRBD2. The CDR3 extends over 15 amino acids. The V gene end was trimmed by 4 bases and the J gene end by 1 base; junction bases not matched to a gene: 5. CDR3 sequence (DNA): TGTGCCAGCAGTTCCTCGACTAGCGGATCCTACGAGCAGTACTTC. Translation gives CASSSSTSGSYEQYF.

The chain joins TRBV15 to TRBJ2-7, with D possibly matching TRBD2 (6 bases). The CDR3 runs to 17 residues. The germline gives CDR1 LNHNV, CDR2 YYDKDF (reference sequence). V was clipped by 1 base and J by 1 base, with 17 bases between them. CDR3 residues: CATSRGEAGEKSYEQYF. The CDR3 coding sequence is TGTGCCACCAGCAGAGGAGAAGCGGGTGAGAAATCCTACGAGCAGTACTTC.

CDR3 loop: CASSASPGRGYNEQFF. CDR3 in DNA: TGTGCCAGCAGTGCTAGCCCCGGGAGAGGATACAATGAGCAGTTCTTC. This chain joins TRBV25-1 and TRBJ2-1; tentatively, D is TRBD2 (6 bases). From germline, CDR1 is MGHDK and CDR2 SYGVNS. Trimming stripped 4 bases from V and 4 bases from J, with 17 bases between. CDR3 size: 16 residues.

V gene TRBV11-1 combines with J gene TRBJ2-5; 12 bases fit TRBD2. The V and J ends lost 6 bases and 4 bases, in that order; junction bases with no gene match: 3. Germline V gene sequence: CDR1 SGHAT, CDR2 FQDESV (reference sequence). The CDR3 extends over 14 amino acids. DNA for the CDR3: TGTGCCAGCAGGACTAGCGGGGGAGGAGAGACCCAGTACTTC. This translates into CASRTSGGGETQYF.

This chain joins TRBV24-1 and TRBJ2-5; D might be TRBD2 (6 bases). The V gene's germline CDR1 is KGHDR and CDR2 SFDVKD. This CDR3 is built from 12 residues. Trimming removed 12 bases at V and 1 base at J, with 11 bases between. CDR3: CASGGSQETQYF. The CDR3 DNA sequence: TGTGCCTCCGGAGGGTCCCAAGAGACCCAGTACTTC.